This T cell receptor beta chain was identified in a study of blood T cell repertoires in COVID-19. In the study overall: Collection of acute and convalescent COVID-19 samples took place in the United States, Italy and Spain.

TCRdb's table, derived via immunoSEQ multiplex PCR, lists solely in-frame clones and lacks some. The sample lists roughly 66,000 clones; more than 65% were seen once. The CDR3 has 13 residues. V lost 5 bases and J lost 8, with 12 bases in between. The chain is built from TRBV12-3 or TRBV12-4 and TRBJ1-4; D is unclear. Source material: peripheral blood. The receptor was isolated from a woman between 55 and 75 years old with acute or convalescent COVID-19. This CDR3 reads CASSRELREKLFF. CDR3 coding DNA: TGTGCCAGCAGTCGCGAGCTGAGGGAAAAACTGTTTTTT.